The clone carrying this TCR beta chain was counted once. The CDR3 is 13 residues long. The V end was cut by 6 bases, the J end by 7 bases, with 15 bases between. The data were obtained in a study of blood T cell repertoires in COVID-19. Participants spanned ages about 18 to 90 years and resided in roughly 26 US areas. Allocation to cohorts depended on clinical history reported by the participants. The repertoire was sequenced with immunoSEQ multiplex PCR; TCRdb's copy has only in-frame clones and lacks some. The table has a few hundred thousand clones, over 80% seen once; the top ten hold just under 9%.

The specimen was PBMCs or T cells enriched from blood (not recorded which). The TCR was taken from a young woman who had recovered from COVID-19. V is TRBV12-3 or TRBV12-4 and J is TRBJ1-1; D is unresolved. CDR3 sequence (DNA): TGTGCCAGCAGCCAAACGAGGGCACTTGAAGCTTTCTTT. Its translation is CASSQTRALEAFF.